What follows describes a single TCR beta chain. The sample originates from a study of blood T cell repertoires in COVID-19. Whole-study context: COVID-19 samples collected from the United States, Italy and Spain covered acute and convalescent phases.

Repertoires were generated with immunoSEQ multiplex PCR, while TCRdb's copy carries only in-frame clones and drops some. The table lists around 180,000 clones, 89% of them singletons. The receptor was derived from a woman aged 40 to 50 with acute COVID-19. Sequenced input: PBMCs or T cells enriched from blood (not recorded which).

CDR3 sequence (DNA): TGTGCCAGCAGTTTGCAACAGGCAGGTCCCCAGCATTTT. It specifies CASSLQQAGPQHF. This chain links TRBV28 with TRBJ1-5, with a possible D match to TRBD1 (5 bases). V dropped 3 bases and J dropped 10 bases, with 13 bases sitting between them. CDR1 and CDR2 (germline): MDHEN, SYDVKM. The CDR3 is 13 amino acids.